This TCR beta chain was retrieved from a study of identical twins. The study, taken as a whole, reports: The abundant beta clonotypes from cord blood had fewer insertions, and memory repertoires had none of this. Those out-of-frame alpha sequences shared by twins showed an excess of low generation probability. With monozygotic twins, out-of-frame TCR alpha sharing exceeded what models estimated.

A word on this clonotype: The target antigen is unknown.

The cDNA had a unique molecular identifier and a template-switch universal primer site. TCRdb itself ran the 5' RACE reads through MiXCR, one entry per CDR3 protein. The data hold nearly 900,000 distinct CDR3 sequences, with about 12% observed a single time. The same sample was also studied in work on yellow fever vaccine responses in identical twins.

The sequencing input was PBMCs. The receptor was isolated from a woman younger than 30 in good health.

CDR3 sequence reads: CSARDMGLAIYNEQFF. CDR3 DNA sequence: TGCAGTGCTAGAGATATGGGACTAGCCATCTACAATGAGCAGTTCTTC. J is TRBJ2-1 and V is TRBV20-1, with 9 nucleotides matching TRBD2. From germline, CDR1 is DFQATT and CDR2 SNEGSKA (reference sequence). After removal of 0 bases from V and 3 bases from J, the junction contained 6 bases not matched to a gene. CDR3 length: 16 amino acids.